The sequence of this TCR beta chain was determined in a study of T cell responses to AZD1222 COVID-19 vaccine. The V end lost 2 bases, the J end lost 4 bases, and 9 bases lay between the germline ends. CDR3 length: 15 amino acids. Germline V gene data show CDR1 as MNHEY and CDR2 as SVGAGI. Clones were read by immunoSEQ multiplex PCR, and TCRdb kept only the in-frame ones, dropping some. The top ten hold approximately 1.5% of the sample, which has approximately 150,000 clones, roughly 92% seen once. Sequencing used peripheral blood, obtained on day 0 of AZD1222 vaccination. This receptor was obtained from an adult in good health. J is TRBJ2-6 and V is TRBV6-5, with D perhaps matching TRBD1 (5 bases). The CDR3 nucleotides are TGTGCCAGCAGTTACCTCAGGGCCGGGGCCAACGTCCTGACTTTC. Translated: CASSYLRAGANVLTF.